The entry that follows covers one T cell receptor (beta chain) sequence. Its cognate antigen is unknown. Germline CDR1 and CDR2: SEHNR and FQNEAQ (reference sequence). V dropped 0 bases and J dropped 4 bases, with 12 bases sitting between them. CDR3 length: 15 residues. The sample originates from a study of OX40 agonist ivuxolimab in advanced cancers. Study background: Ivuxolimab, which is an agonistic anti-OX40 (CD134) antibody, was administered to the patients.

If patients had autoimmune disease history or systemic immunosuppression, they were excluded. Study-wide findings and caveats: Some patients who did not respond also had low normalized T-cell clonal expansion. CD8+ T cells (on average) carried more expanded clones than CD4+ T cells.

Using immunoSEQ multiplex PCR, the repertoire was profiled, and TCRdb retains in-frame clones only, with some absent. In the table there are about 31,000 clones, around 90% of which are singletons. Sequences were derived from CD4+ or CD8+ T cells sorted from blood, sampled in a trial of the OX40 agonist ivuxolimab. This chain links TRBV7-9 with TRBJ1-2; D is uncertain. The receptor comes from an adult with an advanced solid tumor such as melanoma, head and neck, liver or kidney cancer. CDR3 DNA sequence: TGTGCCAGCAGCTTAGCCCCCACAGAGTTCTATGGCTACACCTTC. Protein product: CASSLAPTEFYGYTF.